This note documents a single TCR beta chain sequence. The V segment lost 6 bases and the J segment 6 bases; nucleotides outside the gene matches: 9. CDR1 is PRHDT and CDR2 is FYEKMQ in the germline V gene (reference sequence). The CDR3 covers 15 residues. This entry is derived from a study of control samples from healthy donors and cancer patients. Method: immunoSEQ multiplex PCR; TCRdb's copy keeps in-frame clones and lacks some. Among roughly 130,000 clones listed, roughly 94% were seen once. The chain carries TRBV13 and TRBJ1-4, with 8 bases that match TRBD1. The sequenced material came from PBMCs. This clonotype originated in a man aged 55-75 years with colorectal cancer. The DNA for the CDR3 is TGTGCCAGCAGTATCACAGGGGGGAGGGATGAAAAACTGTTTTTT. It yields the protein CASSITGGRDEKLFF.